This T cell receptor beta chain comes out of a study of blood T cell repertoires in COVID-19. CDR3 length: 13 residues. In germline, CDR1 is MNHNY, CDR2 SVGAGI (reference sequence). V gave up 6 bases and J gave up 6 bases, with 14 bases separating them. In the original workflow: Reference gene primer amplification in the assay estimated nucleated cell counts. Clones were sequenced by immunoSEQ multiplex PCR, and TCRdb holds only the in-frame ones, with some missing. For V, J and clone size, that table is used; D and trimming come from the DNA. The sample has about 69,000 clones; over 75% are singletons.

The sample taken for sequencing was peripheral blood. This clonotype originated in an elderly man with acute or convalescent COVID-19. The J gene is TRBJ1-1, the V gene TRBV6-6, with D maybe TRBD1 (6 bases). CDR3: CASSYRGASEAFF. The CDR3 region has the DNA TGTGCCAGCAGCTACCGGGGGGCCTCTGAAGCTTTCTTT.